The text below deals with one TCR beta chain. Its specificity is not known. The germline V gene has CDR1 MNHNS and CDR2 SASEGT. This CDR3 region has 14 residues. V lost 2 bases and J lost 5, with 10 bases in between. This sample is drawn from a study of CD8 T cells in ankylosing spondylitis. Findings and limits, study-wide: Earlier studies detected some motif variants in reactive arthritis synovial fluid and blood.

MiXCR, applied by TCRdb to the 5' RACE reads, yields one record per CDR3 protein. This sample has approximately 110,000 distinct CDR3 sequences; about 25% occur once, and the top ten carry 9% to 15%. The sequenced material came from synovial fluid, either unsorted or a sorted T cell fraction (not recorded which). V gene TRBV6-1 combines with J gene TRBJ1-5; weak D call: TRBD1 (6 bases). This clonotype was sampled from a male donor with ankylosing spondylitis. CDR3 loop: CASSERAGDQPQHF. CDR3 in DNA: TGTGCCAGCAGTGAAAGGGCAGGGGATCAGCCCCAGCATTTT.